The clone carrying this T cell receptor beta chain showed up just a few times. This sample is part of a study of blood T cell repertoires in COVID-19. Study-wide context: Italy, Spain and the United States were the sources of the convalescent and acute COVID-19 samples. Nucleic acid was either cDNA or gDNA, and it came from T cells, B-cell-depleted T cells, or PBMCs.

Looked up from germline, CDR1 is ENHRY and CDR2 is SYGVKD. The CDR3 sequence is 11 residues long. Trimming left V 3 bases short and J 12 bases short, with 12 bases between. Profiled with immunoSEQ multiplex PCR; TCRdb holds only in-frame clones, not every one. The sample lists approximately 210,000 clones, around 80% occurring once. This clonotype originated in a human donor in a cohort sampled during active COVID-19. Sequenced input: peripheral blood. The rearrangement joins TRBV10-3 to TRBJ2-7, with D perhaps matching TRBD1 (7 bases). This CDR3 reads CAISDGQGGYF. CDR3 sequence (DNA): TGTGCCATCAGTGATGGGCAGGGGGGGTACTTC.